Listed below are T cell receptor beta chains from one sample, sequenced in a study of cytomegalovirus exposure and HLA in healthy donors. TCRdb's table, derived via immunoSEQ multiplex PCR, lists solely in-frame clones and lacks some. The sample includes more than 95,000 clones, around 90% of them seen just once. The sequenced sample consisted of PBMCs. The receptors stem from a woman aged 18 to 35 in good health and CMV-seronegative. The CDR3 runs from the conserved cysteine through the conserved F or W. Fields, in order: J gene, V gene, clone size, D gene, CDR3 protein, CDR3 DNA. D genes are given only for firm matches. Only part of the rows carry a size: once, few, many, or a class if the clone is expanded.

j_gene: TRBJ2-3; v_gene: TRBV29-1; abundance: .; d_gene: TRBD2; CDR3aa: CSVEDLGLVSDTQYF; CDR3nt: TGCAGCGTTGAAGATCTAGGACTAGTTTCAGATACGCAGTATTTT
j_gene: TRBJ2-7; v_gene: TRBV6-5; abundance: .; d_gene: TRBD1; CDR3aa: CASSGSTGGHEQYF; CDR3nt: TGTGCCAGCAGTGGGTCGACAGGGGGCCACGAGCAGTACTTC
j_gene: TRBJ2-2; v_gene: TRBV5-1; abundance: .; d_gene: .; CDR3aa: CASSFSPNTGELFF; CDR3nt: TGCGCCAGCAGCTTCTCTCCCAACACCGGGGAGCTGTTTTTT
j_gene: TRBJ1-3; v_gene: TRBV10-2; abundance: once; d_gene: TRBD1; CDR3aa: CASSDSGGQGLGDTIYF; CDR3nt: TGCGCCAGCAGTGATTCTGGGGGACAGGGCCTAGGGGACACCATATATTTT
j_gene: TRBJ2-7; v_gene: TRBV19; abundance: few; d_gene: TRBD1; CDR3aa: CASSPGQGHEQYF; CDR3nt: TGTGCCAGTAGTCCGGGACAGGGTCACGAGCAGTACTTC
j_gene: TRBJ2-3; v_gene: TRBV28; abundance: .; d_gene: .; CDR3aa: CASSLDSVVRTDTQYF; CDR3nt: TGTGCCAGCAGTTTAGACAGTGTGGTGCGCACAGATACGCAGTATTTT
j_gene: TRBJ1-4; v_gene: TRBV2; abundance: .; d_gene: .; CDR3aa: CASSEGGAGDEKLFF; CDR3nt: TGTGCCAGCAGCGAGGGAGGGGCAGGGGATGAAAAACTGTTTTTT
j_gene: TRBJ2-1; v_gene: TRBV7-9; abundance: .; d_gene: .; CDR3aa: CASRSYNEQFF; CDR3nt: TGTGCCAGCAGATCGTACAATGAGCAGTTCTTC
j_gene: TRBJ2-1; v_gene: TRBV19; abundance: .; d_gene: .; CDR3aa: CASSANRYNEQFF; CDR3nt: TGTGCCAGTAGTGCAAACAGATACAATGAGCAGTTCTTC
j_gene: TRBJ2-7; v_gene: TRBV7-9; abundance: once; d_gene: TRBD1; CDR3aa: CASSLDDRVLYF; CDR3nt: TGTGCCAGCAGCTTAGATGACAGGGTTCTCTACTTC
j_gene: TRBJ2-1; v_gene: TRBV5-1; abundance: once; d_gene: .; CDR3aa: CASSLPESHNEQFF; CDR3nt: TGCGCCAGCAGCTTGCCGGAGTCCCACAATGAGCAGTTCTTC
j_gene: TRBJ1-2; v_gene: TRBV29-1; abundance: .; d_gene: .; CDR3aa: CSVGETAYGYTF; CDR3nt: TGCAGCGTTGGGGAGACTGCCTATGGCTACACCTTC
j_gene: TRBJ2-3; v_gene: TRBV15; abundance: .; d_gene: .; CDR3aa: CATSRELRSDTQYF; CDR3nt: TGTGCCACCAGCAGGGAGTTGAGGTCAGATACGCAGTATTTT
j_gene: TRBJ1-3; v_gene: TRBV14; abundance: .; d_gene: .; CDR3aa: CASSPLRGAGNTIYF; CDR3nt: TGTGCCAGCAGCCCCCTACGGGGGGCTGGAAACACCATATATTTT
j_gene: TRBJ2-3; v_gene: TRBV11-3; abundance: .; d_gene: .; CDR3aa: CASSLKVFRDTQYF; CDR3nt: TGTGCCAGCAGCTTAAAAGTCTTCCGGGATACGCAGTATTTT
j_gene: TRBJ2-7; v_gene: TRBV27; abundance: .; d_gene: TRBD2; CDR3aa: CASSLSLAGYEQYF; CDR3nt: TGTGCCAGCAGTTTAAGTCTAGCGGGCTACGAGCAGTACTTC
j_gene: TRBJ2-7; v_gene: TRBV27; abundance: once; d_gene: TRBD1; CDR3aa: CASSYRTGSYEQYF; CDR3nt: TGTGCCAGCAGTTACCGGACAGGCTCCTACGAGCAGTACTTC
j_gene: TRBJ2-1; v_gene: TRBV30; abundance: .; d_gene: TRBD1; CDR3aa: CAWWDRVHEQFF; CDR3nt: TGTGCCTGGTGGGACAGGGTCCATGAGCAGTTCTTC
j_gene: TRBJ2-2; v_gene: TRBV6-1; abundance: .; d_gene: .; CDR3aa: CASREVAGELFF; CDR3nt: TGTGCCAGCAGGGAGGTAGCCGGGGAGCTGTTTTTT
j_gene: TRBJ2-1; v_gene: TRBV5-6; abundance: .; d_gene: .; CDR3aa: CASSLGGYNEQFF; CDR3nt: TGTGCCAGCAGCTTGGGCGGGTACAATGAGCAGTTCTTC
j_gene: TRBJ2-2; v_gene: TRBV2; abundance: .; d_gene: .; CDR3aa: CASSPGIGELFF; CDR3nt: TGTGCCAGCAGTCCAGGAATCGGGGAGCTGTTTTTT
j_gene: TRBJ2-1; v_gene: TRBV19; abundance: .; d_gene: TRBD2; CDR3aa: CASSSTGLAVYNEQFF; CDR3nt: TGTGCCAGTAGTTCGACAGGACTAGCGGTATACAATGAGCAGTTCTTC
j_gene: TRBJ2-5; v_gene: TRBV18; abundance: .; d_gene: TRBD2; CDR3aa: CASSPPGGRETQYF; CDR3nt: TGTGCCAGCTCACCACCGGGCGGGAGAGAGACCCAGTACTTC
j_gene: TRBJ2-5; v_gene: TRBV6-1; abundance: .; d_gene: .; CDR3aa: CASSVGGAVWAQYF; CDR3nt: TGTGCCAGCAGTGTAGGTGGGGCCGTGTGGGCCCAGTACTTC
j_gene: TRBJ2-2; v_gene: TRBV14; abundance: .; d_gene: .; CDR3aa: CASSQIAYSNTGELFF; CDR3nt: TGTGCCAGCAGCCAAATAGCGTATTCGAACACCGGGGAGCTGTTTTTT
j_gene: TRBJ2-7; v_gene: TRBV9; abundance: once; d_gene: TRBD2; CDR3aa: CASSVAKVAGTYEQYF; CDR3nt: TGTGCCAGCAGCGTAGCTAAGGTAGCGGGAACTTACGAGCAGTACTTC
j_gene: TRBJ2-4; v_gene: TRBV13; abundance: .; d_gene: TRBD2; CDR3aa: CASSLGGLADYKNIQYF; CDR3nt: TGTGCCAGCAGCTTAGGTGGACTAGCGGACTACAAAAACATTCAGTACTTC
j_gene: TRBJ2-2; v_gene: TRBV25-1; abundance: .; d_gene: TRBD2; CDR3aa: CASSPPLGGEGTGELFF; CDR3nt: TGTGCCAGCAGTCCTCCGCTGGGGGGGGAGGGGACCGGGGAGCTGTTTTTT
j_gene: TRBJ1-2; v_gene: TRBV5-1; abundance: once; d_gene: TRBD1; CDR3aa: CASRTGGNSNYGYTF; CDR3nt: TGCGCCAGCAGGACAGGGGGAAACTCAAACTATGGCTACACCTTC
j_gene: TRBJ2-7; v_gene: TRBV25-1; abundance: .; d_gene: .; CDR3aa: CASSSPDGVPSYEQYF; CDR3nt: TGTGCCAGCAGTTCACCCGACGGGGTCCCATCCTACGAGCAGTACTTC
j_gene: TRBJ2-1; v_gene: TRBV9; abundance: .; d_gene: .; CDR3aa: CASSVGLNEQFF; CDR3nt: TGTGCCAGCAGCGTAGGTCTAAATGAGCAGTTCTTC
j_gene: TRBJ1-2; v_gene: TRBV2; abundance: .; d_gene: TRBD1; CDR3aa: CASRSYTARPGQNYGYTF; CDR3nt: TGTGCCAGCAGGAGCTATACCGCCCGACCGGGACAGAACTATGGCTACACCTTC
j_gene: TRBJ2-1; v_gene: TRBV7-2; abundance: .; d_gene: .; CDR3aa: CASSSNRGYPYNEQFF; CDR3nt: TGTGCCAGCAGCTCAAATCGGGGATACCCCTACAATGAGCAGTTCTTC
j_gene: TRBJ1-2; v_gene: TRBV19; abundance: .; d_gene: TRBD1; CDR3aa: CASSILFGRGPPSDGYTF; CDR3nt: TGTGCCAGTAGTATATTATTTGGCAGGGGGCCCCCCTCGGATGGCTACACCTTC
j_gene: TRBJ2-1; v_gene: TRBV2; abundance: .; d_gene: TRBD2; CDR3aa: CASKSPTSGRARYEQFF; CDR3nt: TGTGCCAGCAAGTCCCCGACTAGCGGGAGGGCCCGGTATGAGCAGTTCTTC
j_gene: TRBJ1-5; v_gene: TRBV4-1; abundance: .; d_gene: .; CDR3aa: CASSQVGGQPQHF; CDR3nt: TGCGCCAGCAGCCAAGTGGGGGGTCAGCCCCAGCATTTT
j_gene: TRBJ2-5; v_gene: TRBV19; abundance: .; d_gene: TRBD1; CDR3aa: CASRRTGHYQETQYF; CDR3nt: TGTGCCAGTAGGAGGACAGGCCATTACCAAGAGACCCAGTACTTC
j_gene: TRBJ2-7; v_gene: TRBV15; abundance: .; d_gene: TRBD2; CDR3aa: CATSRDAGGSYEQYF; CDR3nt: TGTGCCACCAGCAGAGATGCCGGGGGGAGTTACGAGCAGTACTTC
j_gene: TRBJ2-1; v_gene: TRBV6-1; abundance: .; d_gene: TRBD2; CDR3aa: CASTYGTSGKDEQFF; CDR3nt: TGTGCCAGCACGTATGGGACTAGCGGGAAAGATGAGCAGTTCTTC
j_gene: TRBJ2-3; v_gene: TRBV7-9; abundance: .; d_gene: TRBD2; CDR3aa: CASSSGNSGGDTQYF; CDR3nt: TGTGCCAGCAGCTCCGGAAATTCGGGAGGGGATACGCAGTATTTT
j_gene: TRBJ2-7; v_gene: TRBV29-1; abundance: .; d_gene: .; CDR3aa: CSVFGTPQYEQYF; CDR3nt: TGCAGCGTCTTCGGGACTCCGCAGTACGAGCAGTACTTC
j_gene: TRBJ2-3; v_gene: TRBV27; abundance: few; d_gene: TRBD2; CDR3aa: CASSLSLAGYRTDTQYF; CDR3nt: TGTGCCAGCAGTTTGAGTCTAGCGGGATACCGCACAGATACGCAGTATTTT
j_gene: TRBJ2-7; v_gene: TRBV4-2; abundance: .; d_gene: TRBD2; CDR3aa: CASSQAIGLAGYEQYF; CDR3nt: TGTGCCAGCAGCCAGGCAATAGGACTAGCGGGCTACGAGCAGTACTTC
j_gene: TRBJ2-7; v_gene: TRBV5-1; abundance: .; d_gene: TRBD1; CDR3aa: CASSLAGGSSYEQYF; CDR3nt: TGCGCCAGCAGCTTGGCAGGGGGCAGTTCCTACGAGCAGTACTTC
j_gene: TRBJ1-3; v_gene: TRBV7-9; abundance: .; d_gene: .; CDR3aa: CASSLQLSGNTIYF; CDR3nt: TGTGCCAGCAGCCTACAGTTGTCTGGAAACACCATATATTTT
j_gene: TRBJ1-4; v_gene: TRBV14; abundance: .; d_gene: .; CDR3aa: CASSQEGGFIEKLFF; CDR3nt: TGTGCCAGCAGCCAGGAAGGGGGATTTATTGAAAAACTGTTTTTT
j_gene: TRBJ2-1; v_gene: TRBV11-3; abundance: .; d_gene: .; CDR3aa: CASSASTYNEQFF; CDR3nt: TGTGCCAGCAGCGCTTCAACTTACAATGAGCAGTTCTTC
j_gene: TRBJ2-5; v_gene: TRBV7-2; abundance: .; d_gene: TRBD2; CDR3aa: CASRTGTSGNYQETQYF; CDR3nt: TGTGCCAGCAGGACCGGGACTAGCGGAAACTACCAAGAGACCCAGTACTTC
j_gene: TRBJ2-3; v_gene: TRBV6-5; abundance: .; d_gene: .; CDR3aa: CASLRQAIHTDTQYF; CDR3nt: TGTGCCAGCCTCAGGCAGGCTATACACACAGATACGCAGTATTTT
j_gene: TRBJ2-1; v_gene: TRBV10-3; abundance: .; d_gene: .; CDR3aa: CAISEVTREGGNEQFF; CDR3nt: TGTGCCATCAGTGAAGTCACCAGGGAGGGGGGCAATGAGCAGTTCTTC
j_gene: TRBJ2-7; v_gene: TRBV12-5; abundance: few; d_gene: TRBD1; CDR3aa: CASGPGTGEQYF; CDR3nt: TGTGCTAGTGGTCCCGGGACAGGGGAGCAGTACTTC
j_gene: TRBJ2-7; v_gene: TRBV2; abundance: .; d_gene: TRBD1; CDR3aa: CASSEVGGRSYEQYF; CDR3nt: TGTGCCAGCAGTGAAGTAGGGGGCAGGTCCTACGAGCAGTACTTC
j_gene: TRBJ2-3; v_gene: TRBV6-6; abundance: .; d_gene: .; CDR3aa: CASSYRRGVGDTQYF; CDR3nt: TGTGCCAGCAGTTACCGGCGGGGAGTAGGAGATACGCAGTATTTT